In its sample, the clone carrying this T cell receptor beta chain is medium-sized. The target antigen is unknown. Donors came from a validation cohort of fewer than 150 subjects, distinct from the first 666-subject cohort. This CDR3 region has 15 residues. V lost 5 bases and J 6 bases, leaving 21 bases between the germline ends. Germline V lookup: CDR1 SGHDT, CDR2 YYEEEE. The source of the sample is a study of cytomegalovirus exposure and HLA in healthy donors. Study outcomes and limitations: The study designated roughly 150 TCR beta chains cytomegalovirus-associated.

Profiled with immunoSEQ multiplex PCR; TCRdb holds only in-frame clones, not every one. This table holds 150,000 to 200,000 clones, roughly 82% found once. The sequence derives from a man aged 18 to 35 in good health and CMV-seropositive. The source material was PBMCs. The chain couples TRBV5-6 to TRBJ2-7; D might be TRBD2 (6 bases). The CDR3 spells CASRTQKTRVREQYF. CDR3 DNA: TGTGCCAGCAGGACGCAGAAGACTAGGGTCCGCGAGCAGTACTTC. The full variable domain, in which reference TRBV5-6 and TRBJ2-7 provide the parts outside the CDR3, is DAGVTQSPTHLIKTRGQQVTLRCSPKSGHDTVSWYQQALGQGPQFIFQYYEEEERQRGNFPDRFSGHQFPNYSSELNVNALLLGDSALYLCASRTQKTRVREQYFGPGTRLTVT.